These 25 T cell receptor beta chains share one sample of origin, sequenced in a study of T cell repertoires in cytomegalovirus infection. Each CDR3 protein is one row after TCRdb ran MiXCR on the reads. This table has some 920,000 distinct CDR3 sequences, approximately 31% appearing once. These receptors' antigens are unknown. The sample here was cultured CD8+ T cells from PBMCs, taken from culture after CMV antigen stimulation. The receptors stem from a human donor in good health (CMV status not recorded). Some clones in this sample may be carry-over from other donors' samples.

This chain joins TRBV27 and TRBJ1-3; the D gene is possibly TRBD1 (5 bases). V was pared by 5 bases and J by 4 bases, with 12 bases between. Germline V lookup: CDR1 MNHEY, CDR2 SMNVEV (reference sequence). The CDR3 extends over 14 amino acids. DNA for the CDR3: TGTGCCAGCAGTCCCCAAACAGGAGGAAACACCATATATTTT. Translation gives CASSPQTGGNTIYF.

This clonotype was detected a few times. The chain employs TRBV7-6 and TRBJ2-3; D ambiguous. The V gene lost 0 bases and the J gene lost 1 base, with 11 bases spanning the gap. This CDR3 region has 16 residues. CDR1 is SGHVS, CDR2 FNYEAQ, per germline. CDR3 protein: CASSLAQVLGTDTQYF. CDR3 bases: TGTGCCAGCAGCTTAGCCCAGGTCTTGGGCACAGATACGCAGTATTTT. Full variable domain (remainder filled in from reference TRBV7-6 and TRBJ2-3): GAGVSQSPRYKVTKRGQDVALRCDPISGHVSLYWYRQALGQGPEFLTYFNYEAQQDKSGLPNDRFSAERPEGSISTLTIQRTEQRDSAMYRCASSLAQVLGTDTQYFGPGTRLTVL.

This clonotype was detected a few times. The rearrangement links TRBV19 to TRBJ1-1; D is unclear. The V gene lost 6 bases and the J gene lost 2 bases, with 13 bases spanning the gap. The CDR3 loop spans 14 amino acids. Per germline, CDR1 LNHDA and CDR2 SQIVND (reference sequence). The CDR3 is CASSNTKPNTEAFF. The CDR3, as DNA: TGTGCCAGTAGCAATACTAAGCCCAACACTGAAGCTTTCTTT.

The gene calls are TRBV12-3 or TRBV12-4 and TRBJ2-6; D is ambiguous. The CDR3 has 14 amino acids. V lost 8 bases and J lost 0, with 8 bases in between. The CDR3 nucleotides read TGTGCCAGCGGTCCCAGCTCTGGGGCCAACGTCCTGACTTTC. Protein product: CASGPSSGANVLTF.

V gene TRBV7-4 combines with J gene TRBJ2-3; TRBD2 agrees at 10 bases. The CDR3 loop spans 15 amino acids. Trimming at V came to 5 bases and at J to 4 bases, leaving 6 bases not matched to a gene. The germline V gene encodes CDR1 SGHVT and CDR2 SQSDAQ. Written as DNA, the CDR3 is TGTGCCAGCAGCCCCTCAGCGGGGGGGGCAGATACGCAGTATTTT. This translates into CASSPSAGGADTQYF.

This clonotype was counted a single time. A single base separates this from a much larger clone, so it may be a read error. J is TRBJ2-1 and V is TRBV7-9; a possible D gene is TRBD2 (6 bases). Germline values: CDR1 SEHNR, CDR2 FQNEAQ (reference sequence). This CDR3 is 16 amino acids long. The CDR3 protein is CASSSTTGGGPNGQFF. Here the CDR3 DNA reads TGTGCCAGCAGCTCCACCACCGGGGGAGGCCCCAATGGGCAGTTCTTC. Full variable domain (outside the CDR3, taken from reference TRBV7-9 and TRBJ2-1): DTGVSQNPRHKITKRGQNVTFRCDPISEHNRLYWYRQTLGQGPEFLTYFQNEAQLEKSRLLSDRFSAERPKGSFSTLEIQRTEQGDSAMYLCASSSTTGGGPNGQFFGPGTRLTVL.

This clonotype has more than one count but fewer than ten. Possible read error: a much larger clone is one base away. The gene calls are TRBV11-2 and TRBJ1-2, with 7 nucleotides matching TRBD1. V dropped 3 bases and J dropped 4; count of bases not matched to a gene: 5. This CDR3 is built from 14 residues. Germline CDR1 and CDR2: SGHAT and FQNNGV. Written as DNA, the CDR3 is TGTGCCAGCAGCTTTACCGGGACAGCCTATGGCTACACCTTC. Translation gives CASSFTGTAYGYTF.

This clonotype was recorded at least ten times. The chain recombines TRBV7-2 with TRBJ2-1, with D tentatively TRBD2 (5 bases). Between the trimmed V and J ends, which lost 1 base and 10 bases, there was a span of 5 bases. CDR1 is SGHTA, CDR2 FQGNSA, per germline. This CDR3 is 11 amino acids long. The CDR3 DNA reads TGTGCCAGCAGCTTAGGGGAGGAGCAGTTCTTC. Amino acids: CASSLGEEQFF.

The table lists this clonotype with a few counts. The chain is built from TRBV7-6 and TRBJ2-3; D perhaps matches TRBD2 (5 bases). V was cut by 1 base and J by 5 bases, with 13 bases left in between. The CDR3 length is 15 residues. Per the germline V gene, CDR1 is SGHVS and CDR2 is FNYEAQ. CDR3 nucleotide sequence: TGTGCCAGCAGCTTAGAACGGGGTTCAGGAGATACGCAGTATTTT. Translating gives CASSLERGSGDTQYF. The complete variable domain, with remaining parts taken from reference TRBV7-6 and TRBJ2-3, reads GAGVSQSPRYKVTKRGQDVALRCDPISGHVSLYWYRQALGQGPEFLTYFNYEAQQDKSGLPNDRFSAERPEGSISTLTIQRTEQRDSAMYRCASSLERGSGDTQYFGPGTRLTVL.

CDR3 nucleotide sequence: TGTGCCAGCAGTTCCCACTGGAGCTCTGGAAACACCATATATTTT. Amino acid sequence: CASSSHWSSGNTIYF. The V call is TRBV6-5, the J call TRBJ1-3; D gene ambiguous. Germline lookup yields CDR1 MNHEY and CDR2 SVGAGI. With 4 bases removed from V and 0 bases from J, the gap between germline ends came to 10 bases. The CDR3 is 15 residues long.

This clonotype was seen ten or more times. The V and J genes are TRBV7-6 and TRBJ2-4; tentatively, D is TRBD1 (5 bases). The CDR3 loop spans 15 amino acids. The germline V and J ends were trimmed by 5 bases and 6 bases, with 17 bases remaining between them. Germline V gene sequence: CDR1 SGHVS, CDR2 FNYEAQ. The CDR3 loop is CASSLGAVPGNIQYF. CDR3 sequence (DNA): TGTGCCAGCAGCCTAGGGGCAGTCCCGGGAAACATTCAGTACTTC.

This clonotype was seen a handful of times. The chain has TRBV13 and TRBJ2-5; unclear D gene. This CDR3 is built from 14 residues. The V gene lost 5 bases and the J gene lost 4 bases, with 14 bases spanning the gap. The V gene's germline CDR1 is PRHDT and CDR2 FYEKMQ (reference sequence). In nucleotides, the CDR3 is TGTGCCAGCAGCCCCCGGGCCCTCGGAGAGACCCAGTACTTC. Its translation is CASSPRALGETQYF. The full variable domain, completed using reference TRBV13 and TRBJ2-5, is AAGVIQSPRHLIKEKRETATLKCYPIPRHDTVYWYQQGPGQDPQFLISFYEKMQSDKGSIPDRFSAQQFSDYHSELNMSSLELGDSALYFCASSPRALGETQYFGPGTRLLVL.

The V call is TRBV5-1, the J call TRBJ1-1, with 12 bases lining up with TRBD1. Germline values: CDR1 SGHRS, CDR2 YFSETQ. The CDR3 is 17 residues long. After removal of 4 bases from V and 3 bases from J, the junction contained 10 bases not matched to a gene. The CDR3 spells CASSPGTGGPADTEAFF. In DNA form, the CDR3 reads TGCGCCAGCAGCCCCGGGACAGGGGGCCCTGCGGACACTGAAGCTTTCTTT.

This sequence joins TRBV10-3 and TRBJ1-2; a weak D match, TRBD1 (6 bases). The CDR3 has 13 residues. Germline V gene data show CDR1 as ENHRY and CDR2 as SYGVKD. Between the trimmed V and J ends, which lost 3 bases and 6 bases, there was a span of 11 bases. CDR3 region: CAISDRGTDGYTF. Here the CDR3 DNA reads TGTGCCATCAGTGACAGGGGAACCGATGGCTACACCTTC.

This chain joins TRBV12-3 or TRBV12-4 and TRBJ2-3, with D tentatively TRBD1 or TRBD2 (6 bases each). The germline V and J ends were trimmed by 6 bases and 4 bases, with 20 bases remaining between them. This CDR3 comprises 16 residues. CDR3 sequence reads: CASRNLRDTIPDTQYF. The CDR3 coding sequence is TGTGCCAGCAGAAATCTGCGGGACACCATCCCAGATACGCAGTATTTT.

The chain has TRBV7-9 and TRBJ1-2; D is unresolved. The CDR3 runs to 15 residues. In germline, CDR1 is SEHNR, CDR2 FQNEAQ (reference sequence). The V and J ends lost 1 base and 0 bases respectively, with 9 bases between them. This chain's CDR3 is CASSLGGSPNYGYTF. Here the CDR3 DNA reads TGTGCCAGCAGCTTAGGCGGGAGCCCTAACTATGGCTACACCTTC.

The CDR3 here is CASLYAVVGYTF. CDR3 DNA: TGTGCCAGCTTGTACGCGGTAGTTGGCTACACCTTC. The V and J genes are TRBV6-1 and TRBJ1-2; no firm D call. Per germline, CDR1 MNHNS and CDR2 SASEGT. Deletions cut 8 bases from V and 7 bases from J, with 14 bases between. CDR3 size: 12 residues.

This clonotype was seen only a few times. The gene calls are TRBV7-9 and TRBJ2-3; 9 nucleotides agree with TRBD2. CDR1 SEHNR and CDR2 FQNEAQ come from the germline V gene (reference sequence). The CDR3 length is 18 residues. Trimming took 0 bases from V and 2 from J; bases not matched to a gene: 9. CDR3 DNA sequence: TGTGCCAGCAGCTTAGCGTACCAGCGGGGGGCCTCCACAGATACGCAGTATTTT. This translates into CASSLAYQRGASTDTQYF. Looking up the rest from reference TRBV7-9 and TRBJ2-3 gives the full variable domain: DTGVSQNPRHKITKRGQNVTFRCDPISEHNRLYWYRQTLGQGPEFLTYFQNEAQLEKSRLLSDRFSAERPKGSFSTLEIQRTEQGDSAMYLCASSLAYQRGASTDTQYFGPGTRLTVL.

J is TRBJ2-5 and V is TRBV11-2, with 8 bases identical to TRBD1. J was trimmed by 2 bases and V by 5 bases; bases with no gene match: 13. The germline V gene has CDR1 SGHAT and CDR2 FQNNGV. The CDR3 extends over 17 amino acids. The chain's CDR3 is CASSKIRDRYQQETQYF. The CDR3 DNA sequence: TGTGCCAGCAGCAAAATACGGGACAGGTACCAGCAAGAGACCCAGTACTTC. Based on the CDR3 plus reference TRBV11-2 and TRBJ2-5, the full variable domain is EAGVAQSPRYKIIEKRQSVAFWCNPISGHATLYWYQQILGQGPKLLIQFQNNGVVDDSQLPKDRFSAERLKGVDSTLKIQPAKLEDSAVYLCASSKIRDRYQQETQYFGPGTRLLVL.

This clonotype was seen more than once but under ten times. The CDR3 DNA reads as TGTGCCAGTGGGGGCGCGAACACTGAAGCTTTCTTT. Amino acids: CASGGANTEAFF. The chain carries TRBV7-9 and TRBJ1-1, with a possible D match to TRBD1 (6 bases). Deletions cut 9 bases from V and 1 base from J, with 9 bases between. The CDR3 length is 12 residues. Per germline, CDR1 SEHNR and CDR2 FQNEAQ (reference sequence).

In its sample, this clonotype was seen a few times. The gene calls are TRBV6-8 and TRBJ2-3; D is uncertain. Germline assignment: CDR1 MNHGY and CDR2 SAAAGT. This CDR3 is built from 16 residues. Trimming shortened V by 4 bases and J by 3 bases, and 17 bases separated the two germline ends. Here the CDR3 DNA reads TGTGCCAGCAGTTCCTGCACATCCCAAAGGACAGATACGCAGTATTTT. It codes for CASSSCTSQRTDTQYF.

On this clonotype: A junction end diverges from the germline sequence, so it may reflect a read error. The CDR3 DNA sequence: TGTGCCAGCAGCTTGGGGGGAGTCGCAGGCCTATACGAGACTGAAGCTTACTTT. This sequence encodes CASSLGGVAGLYETEAYF. This chain uses TRBV5-3 with TRBJ1-1; perhaps TRBD1 as D (5 bases). Being an ORF, TRBV5-3 has a function that is uncertain. The CDR3 sequence is 18 residues long.

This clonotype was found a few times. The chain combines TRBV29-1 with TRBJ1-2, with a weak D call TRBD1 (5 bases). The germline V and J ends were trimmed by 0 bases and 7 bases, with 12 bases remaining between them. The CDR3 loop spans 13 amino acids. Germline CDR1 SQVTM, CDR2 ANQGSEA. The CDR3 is CSVEDRDPGGYTF. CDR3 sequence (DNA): TGCAGCGTTGAAGACAGGGATCCGGGTGGCTACACCTTC.

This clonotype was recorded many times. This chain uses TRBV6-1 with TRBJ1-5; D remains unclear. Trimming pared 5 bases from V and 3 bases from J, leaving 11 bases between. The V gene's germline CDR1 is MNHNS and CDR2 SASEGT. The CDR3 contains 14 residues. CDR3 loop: CASSLSGINQPQHF. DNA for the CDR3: TGTGCCAGCAGTCTTTCGGGGATCAATCAGCCCCAGCATTTT.

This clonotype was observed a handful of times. The CDR3 loop is CASSPGTSLGELFF. CDR3 DNA sequence: TGCGCCAGCAGCCCGGGGACTAGTTTAGGGGAGCTGTTTTTT. The V call is TRBV4-1, the J call TRBJ2-2; 8 nucleotides agree with TRBD2. After removal of 4 bases from V and 8 bases from J, the junction contained 6 bases not matched to a gene. The germline V gene encodes CDR1 MGHRA and CDR2 YSYEKL. The CDR3 sequence is 14 residues long.